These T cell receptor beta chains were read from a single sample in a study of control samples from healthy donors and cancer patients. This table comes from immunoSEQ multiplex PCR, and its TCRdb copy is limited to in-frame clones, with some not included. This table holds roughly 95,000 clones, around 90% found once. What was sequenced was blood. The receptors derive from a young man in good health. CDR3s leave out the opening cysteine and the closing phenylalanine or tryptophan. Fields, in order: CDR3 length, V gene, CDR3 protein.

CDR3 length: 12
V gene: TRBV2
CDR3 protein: ASSDGRNTDTQY

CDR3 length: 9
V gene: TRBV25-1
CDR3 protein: ASSGSSEQY

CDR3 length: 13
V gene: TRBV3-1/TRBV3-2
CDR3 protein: ASSRTGGSGNTIY

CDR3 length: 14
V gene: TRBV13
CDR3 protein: ASSPGRLIGNEKLF

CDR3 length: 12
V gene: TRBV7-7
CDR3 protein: ASSLNPGAYEQY

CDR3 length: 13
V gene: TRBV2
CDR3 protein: ASSAWTGGNQPQH

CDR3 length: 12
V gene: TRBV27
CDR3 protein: ASSPQGGDTEAF

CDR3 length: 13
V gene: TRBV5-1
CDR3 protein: ASSWGQASYNEQF

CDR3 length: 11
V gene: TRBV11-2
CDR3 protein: ASSRTGGQPQH

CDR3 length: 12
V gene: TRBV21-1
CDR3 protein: ASSKEREGDEQY

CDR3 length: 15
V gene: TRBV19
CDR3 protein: ASTLTGRGRLVGELF

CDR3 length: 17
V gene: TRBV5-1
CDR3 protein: ASSLVPLGSGTSTDTQY

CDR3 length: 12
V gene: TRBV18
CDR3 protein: ASSPTGTSSIQY

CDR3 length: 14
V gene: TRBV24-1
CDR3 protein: ATSDRGTGGGETQY

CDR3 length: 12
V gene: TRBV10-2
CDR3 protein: ASSEAGWQETQY

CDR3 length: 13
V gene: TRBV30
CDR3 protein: AWSVGGSGANVLT

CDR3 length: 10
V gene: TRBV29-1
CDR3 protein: SAGAYGQPQH

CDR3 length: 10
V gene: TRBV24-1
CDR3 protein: ATSDKGTEAF

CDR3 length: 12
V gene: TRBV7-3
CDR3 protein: ASGYSGRGETQY

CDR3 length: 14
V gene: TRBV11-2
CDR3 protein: ASSRPGGRLPYGYT

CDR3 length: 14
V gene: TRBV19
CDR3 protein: ASSVLRTSNNYGYT

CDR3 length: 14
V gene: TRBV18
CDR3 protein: ASSPRAGSSSYEQY